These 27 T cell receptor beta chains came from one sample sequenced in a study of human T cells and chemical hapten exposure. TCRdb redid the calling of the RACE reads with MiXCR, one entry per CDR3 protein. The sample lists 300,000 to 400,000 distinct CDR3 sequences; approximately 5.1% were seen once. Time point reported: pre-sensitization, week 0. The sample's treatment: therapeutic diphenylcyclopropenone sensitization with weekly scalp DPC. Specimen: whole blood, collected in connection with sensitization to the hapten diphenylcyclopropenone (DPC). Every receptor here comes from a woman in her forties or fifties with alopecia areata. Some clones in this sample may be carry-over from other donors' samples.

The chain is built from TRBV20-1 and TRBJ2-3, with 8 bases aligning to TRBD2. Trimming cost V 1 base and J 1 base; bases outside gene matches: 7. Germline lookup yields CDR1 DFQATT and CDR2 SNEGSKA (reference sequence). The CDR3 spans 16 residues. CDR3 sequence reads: CSARAGSGIRTDTQYF. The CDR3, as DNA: TGCAGTGCTAGAGCCGGTAGCGGGATTCGCACAGATACGCAGTATTTT.

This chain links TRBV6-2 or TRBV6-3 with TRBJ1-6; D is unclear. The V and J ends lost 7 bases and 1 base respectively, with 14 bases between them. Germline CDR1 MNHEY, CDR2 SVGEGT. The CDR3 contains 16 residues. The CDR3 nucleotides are TGTGCCAGCAACGGCGGCTCAGGATCCTATAATTCACCCCTCCACTTT. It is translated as CASNGGSGSYNSPLHF.

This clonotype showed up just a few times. CDR3 nucleotides: TGTGCCATCAAGCACGGGAGGGAGGTAGATACGCAGTATTTT. It encodes CAIKHGREVDTQYF. This chain uses TRBV10-3 with TRBJ2-3, with 8 bases fitting TRBD2. Germline V gene sequence: CDR1 ENHRY, CDR2 SYGVKD. The CDR3 sequence is 14 residues long. The V and J ends lost 7 bases and 5 bases, in that order; junction bases with no gene match: 8.

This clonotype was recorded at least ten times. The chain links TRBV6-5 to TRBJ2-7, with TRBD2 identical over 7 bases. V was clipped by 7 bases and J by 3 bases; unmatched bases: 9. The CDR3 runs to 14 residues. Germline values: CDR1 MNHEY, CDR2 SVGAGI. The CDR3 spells CASKGLGGGYEQYF. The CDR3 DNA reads TGTGCCAGCAAAGGACTGGGCGGGGGCTACGAGCAGTACTTC.

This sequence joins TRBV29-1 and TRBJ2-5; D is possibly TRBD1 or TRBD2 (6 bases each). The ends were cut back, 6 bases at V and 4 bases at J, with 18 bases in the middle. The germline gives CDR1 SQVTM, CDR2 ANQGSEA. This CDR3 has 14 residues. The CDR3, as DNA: TGCAGCGTCAACCCAAGGGGGGTTGGAGAGACCCAGTACTTC. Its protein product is CSVNPRGVGETQYF.

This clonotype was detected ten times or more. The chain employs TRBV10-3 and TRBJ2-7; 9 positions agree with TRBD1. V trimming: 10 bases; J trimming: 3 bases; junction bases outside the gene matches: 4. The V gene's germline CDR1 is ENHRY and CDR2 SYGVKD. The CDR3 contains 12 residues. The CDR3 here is CATQGQGYEQYF. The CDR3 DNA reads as TGTGCCACCCAGGGACAGGGCTACGAGCAGTACTTC.

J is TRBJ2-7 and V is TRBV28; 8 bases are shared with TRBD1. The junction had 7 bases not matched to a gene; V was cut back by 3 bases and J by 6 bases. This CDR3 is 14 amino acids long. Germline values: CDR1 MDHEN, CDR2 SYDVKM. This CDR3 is CASSFTTGGREQYF. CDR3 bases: TGTGCCAGCAGTTTTACTACAGGGGGACGCGAGCAGTACTTC. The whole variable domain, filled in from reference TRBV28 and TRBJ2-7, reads DVKVTQSSRYLVKRTGEKVFLECVQDMDHENMFWYRQDPGLGLRLIYFSYDVKMKEKGDIPEGYSVSREKKERFSLILESASTNQTSMYLCASSFTTGGREQYFGPGTRLTVT.

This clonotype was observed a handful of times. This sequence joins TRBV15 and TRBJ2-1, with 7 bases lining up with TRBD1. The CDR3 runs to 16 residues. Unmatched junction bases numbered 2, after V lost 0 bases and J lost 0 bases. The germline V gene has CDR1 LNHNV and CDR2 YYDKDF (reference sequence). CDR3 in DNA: TGTGCCACCAGCAGAGAGGGACAGAGCTCCTACAATGAGCAGTTCTTC. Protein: CATSREGQSSYNEQFF.

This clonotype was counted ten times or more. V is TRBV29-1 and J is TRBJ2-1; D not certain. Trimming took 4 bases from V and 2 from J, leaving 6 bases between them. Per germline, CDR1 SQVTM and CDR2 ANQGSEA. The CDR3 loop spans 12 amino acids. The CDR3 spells CSVGGTYNEQFF. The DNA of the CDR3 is TGCAGCGTTGGTGGCACCTACAATGAGCAGTTCTTC.

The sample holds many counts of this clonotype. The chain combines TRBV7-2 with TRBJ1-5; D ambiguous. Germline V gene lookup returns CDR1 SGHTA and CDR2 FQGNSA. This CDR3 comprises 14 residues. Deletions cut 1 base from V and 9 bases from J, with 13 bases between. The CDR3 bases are TGTGCCAGCAGCTTAGTCCCTGGGGTGCCGCCCCAGCATTTT. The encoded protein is CASSLVPGVPPQHF.

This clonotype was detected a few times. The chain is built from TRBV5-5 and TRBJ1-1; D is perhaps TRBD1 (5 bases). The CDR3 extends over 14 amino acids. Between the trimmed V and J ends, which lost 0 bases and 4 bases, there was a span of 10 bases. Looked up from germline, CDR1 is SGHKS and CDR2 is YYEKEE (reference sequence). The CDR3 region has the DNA TGTGCCAGCAGCTTGGCGTTCGGGGGCACTGAAGCTTTCTTT. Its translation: CASSLAFGGTEAFF.

CDR3: CASSLVADGNTIYF. The CDR3 nucleotides are TGTGCCAGCAGCTTGGTCGCAGACGGAAACACCATATATTTT. The gene calls are TRBV7-9 and TRBJ1-3; no definite D call. Trimming removed 3 bases at V and 4 bases at J, with 10 bases between. The CDR3 contains 14 residues. The V gene's germline CDR1 is SEHNR and CDR2 FQNEAQ (reference sequence).

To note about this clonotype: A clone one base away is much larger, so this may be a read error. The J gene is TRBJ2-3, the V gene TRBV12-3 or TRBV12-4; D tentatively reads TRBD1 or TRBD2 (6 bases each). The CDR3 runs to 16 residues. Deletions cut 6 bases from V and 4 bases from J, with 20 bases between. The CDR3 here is CASSPARGDGADTQYF. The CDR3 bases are TGTGCCAGCAGCCCCGCGAGGGGGGACGGCGCAGATACGCAGTATTTT.

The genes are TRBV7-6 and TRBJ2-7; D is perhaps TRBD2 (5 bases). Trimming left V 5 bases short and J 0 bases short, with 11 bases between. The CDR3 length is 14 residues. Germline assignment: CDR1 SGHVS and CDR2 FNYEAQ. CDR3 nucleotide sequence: TGTGCCAGCAGCCCCATGGCGGGCTCCTACGAGCAGTACTTC. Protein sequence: CASSPMAGSYEQYF.

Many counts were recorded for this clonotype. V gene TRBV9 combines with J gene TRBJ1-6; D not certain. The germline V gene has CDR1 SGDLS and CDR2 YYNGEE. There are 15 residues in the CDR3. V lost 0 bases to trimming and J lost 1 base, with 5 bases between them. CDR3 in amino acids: CASSVDWSYNSPLHF. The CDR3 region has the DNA TGTGCCAGCAGCGTAGACTGGTCCTATAATTCACCCCTCCACTTT.

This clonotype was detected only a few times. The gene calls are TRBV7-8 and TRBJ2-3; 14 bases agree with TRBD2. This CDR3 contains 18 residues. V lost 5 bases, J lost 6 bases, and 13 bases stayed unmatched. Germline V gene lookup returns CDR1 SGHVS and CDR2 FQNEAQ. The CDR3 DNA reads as TGTGCCAGCAGCCCCGCCGGGACTAGCGGGAGATCTTTGGATACGCAGTATTTT. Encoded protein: CASSPAGTSGRSLDTQYF.

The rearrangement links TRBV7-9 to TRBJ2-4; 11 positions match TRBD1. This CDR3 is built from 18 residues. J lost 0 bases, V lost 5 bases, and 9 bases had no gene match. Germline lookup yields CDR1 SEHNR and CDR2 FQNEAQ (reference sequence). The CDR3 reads CASSQRPGQGEAKNIQYF. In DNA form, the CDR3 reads TGTGCCAGCAGCCAACGACCGGGACAGGGGGAAGCCAAAAACATTCAGTACTTC.

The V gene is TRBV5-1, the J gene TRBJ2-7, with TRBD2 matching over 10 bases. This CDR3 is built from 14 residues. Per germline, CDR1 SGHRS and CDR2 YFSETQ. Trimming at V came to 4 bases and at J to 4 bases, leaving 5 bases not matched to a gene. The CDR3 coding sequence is TGCGCCAGCAGCCCTAGCGGGAGTAAATACGAGCAGTACTTC. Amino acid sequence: CASSPSGSKYEQYF.

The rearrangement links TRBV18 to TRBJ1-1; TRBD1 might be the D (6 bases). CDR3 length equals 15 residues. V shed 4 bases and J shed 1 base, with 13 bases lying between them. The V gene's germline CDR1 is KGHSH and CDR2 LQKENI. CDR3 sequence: CASSLQGPTNTEAFF. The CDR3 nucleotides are TGTGCCAGCTCACTACAGGGACCGACGAACACTGAAGCTTTCTTT.

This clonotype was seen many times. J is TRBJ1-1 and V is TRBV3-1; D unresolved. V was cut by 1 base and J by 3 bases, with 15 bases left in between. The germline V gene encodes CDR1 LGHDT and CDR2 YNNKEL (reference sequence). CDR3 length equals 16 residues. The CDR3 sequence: CASSQGSWGSDTEAFF. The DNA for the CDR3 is TGTGCCAGCAGCCAAGGCTCGTGGGGTTCGGACACTGAAGCTTTCTTT.

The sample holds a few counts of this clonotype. CDR3 coding DNA: TGTGCCAGCAGCAACGGCCGACGTACTGGGGCCAACGTCCTGACTTTC. Its protein product is CASSNGRRTGANVLTF. The chain carries TRBV21-1 and TRBJ2-6. TRBV21-1 is classified as a pseudogene. This CDR3 comprises 16 residues.

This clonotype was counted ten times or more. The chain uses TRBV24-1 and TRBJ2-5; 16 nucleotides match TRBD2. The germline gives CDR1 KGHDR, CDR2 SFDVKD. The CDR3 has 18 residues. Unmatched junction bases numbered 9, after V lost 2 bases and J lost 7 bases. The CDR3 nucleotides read TGTGCCACCAGTGATTGGGGACTAGCGGGAGGGCTCGCCGGGACCCAGTACTTC. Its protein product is CATSDWGLAGGLAGTQYF.

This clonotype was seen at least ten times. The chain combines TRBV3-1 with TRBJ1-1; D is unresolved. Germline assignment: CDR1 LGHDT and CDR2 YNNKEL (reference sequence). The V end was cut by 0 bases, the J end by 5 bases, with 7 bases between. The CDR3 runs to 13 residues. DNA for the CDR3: TGTGCCAGCAGCCAAGATAGGGTTACTGAAGCTTTCTTT. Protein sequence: CASSQDRVTEAFF.

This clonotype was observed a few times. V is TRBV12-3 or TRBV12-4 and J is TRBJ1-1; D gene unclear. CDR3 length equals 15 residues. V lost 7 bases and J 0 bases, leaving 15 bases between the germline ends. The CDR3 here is CASTLRGLLNTEAFF. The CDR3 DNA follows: TGTGCCAGCACCCTCCGAGGACTCTTGAACACTGAAGCTTTCTTT.

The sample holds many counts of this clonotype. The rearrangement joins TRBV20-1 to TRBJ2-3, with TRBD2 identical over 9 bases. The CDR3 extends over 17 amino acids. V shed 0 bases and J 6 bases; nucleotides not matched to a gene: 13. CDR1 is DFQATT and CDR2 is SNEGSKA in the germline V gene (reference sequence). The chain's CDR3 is CSARDLMAGGVDDTQYF. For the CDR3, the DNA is TGCAGTGCTAGAGATTTGATGGCGGGAGGGGTCGACGATACGCAGTATTTT.

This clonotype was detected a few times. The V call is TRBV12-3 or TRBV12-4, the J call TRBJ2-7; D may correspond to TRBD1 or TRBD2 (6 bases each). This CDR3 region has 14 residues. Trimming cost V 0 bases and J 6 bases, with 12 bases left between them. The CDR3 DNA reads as TGTGCCAGCAGTTTAGCGGGGGGCTTCTCCGAGCAGTACTTC. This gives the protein CASSLAGGFSEQYF.

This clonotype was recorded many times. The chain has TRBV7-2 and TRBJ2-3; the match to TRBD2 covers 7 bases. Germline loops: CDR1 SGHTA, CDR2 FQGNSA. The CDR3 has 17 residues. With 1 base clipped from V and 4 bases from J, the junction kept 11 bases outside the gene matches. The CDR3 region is CASSLGRAGGSADTQYF. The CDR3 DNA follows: TGTGCCAGCAGCTTAGGGCGGGCCGGGGGGTCGGCAGATACGCAGTATTTT.